The 9 T cell receptor beta chains in this list originate from one sample, sequenced in a study of post-analysis software for immune sequencing data. Points from the study as a whole: Patients carried a handful of TRBV segments more frequently than controls did, and TRBV5-6, TRBV5-1 and TRBV20-1 were among them.

No cognate antigen is known for these TCRs. Sequencing libraries made from TCR beta cDNA carried unique molecular identifiers. TCRdb reanalysed the PCR reads using MiXCR and keeps one entry per CDR3 protein. This table holds some 240,000 distinct CDR3 sequences, 36% found once. Source material: blood. These receptors originate from a girl aged 5 to 17 with multiple sclerosis.

For this clonotype: This may come from a read error, since a much larger clone is one base off. The rearrangement joins TRBV28 to TRBJ1-3; D remains unclear. Per the germline V gene, CDR1 is MDHEN and CDR2 is SYDVKM. The CDR3 loop spans 12 amino acids. The CDR3 coding sequence is TGTGCCAGCAGTTTTGGCGGAAACACCAGATATTTT. This sequence encodes CASSFGGNTRYF.

This chain joins TRBV6-1 and TRBJ1-3, with D unclear. Trimming pared 6 bases from V and 8 bases from J, leaving 23 bases between. Germline CDR1 and CDR2: MNHNS and SASEGT. The CDR3 covers 16 residues. The CDR3 loop is CASSSGGGLLGHTIYF. DNA for the CDR3: TGTGCCAGCAGCAGCGGCGGAGGTCTCCTGGGCCACACCATATATTTT.

The V and J genes are TRBV5-4 and TRBJ2-3, with D perhaps assigned TRBD1 or TRBD2 (5 bases each). This CDR3 comprises 15 residues. Trimming took off 1 base at V and 2 bases at J, with 11 bases between the two ends. Looked up from germline, CDR1 is SGHNT and CDR2 is YYREEE (reference sequence). The DNA of the CDR3 is TGTGCCAGCAGCTTGTGGGGGATCCTCACAGATACGCAGTATTTT. Its translation is CASSLWGILTDTQYF.

The sample holds one count of this clonotype. The chain links TRBV20-1 to TRBJ2-3, with 7 bases lining up with TRBD2. CDR3 length: 15 amino acids. V gave up 6 bases and J gave up 0 bases; unmatched junction bases: 9. The germline CDR1 and CDR2 sequences are DFQATT and SNEGSKA (reference sequence). The CDR3 bases are TGCAGTGCCCGAAGCGGGACTACAAGCACAGATACGCAGTATTTT. It yields the protein CSARSGTTSTDTQYF.

This clonotype was found once. This clone may be a read error of a much larger clone one base away. The genes are TRBV3-1 and TRBJ2-5; D gene unclear. Germline CDR1 LGHDT, CDR2 YNNKEL (reference sequence). Trimming removed 5 bases at V and 9 bases at J, with 7 bases between. This CDR3 is 10 amino acids long. The CDR3 DNA is TGTGCCAGCAGCGCCCCGTCCCAGTACTTC. It encodes CASSAPSQYF.

This clonotype came up once. The V and J genes are TRBV5-1 and TRBJ2-4; 8 nucleotides match TRBD1. Germline CDR1 is SGHRS and CDR2 is YFSETQ. The CDR3 sequence is 16 residues long. V gave up 3 bases and J gave up 0 bases; unmatched junction bases: 5. The CDR3 bases are TGCGCCAGCAGCTGGGACAGGCGGAGAGCCAAAAACATTCAGTACTTC. Its protein is CASSWDRRRAKNIQYF.

The chain has TRBV20-1 and TRBJ1-1, with D perhaps matching TRBD1 (5 bases). Germline V gives CDR1 DFQATT, CDR2 SNEGSKA (reference sequence). The CDR3 totals 12 residues. The CDR3 reads CRDPGRTNEAFF. The CDR3 DNA reads as TGCAGGGATCCGGGACGTACTAATGAAGCTTTCTTT.

This chain connects TRBV29-1 to TRBJ1-2; D might be TRBD1 (5 bases). With 3 bases removed from V and 5 bases from J, the gap between germline ends came to 10 bases. The V gene's germline CDR1 is SQVTM and CDR2 ANQGSEA. The CDR3 extends over 12 amino acids. The CDR3 loop reads CSVEKGRYGYTF. The CDR3 DNA sequence: TGCAGCGTTGAGAAGGGGAGGTATGGCTACACCTTC. Full variable domain (outside the CDR3, taken from reference TRBV29-1 and TRBJ1-2): SAVISQKPSRDICQRGTSLTIQCQVDSQVTMMFWYRQQPGQSLTLIATANQGSEATYESGFVIDKFPISRPNLTFSTLTVSNMSPEDSSIYLCSVEKGRYGYTFGSGTRLTVV.

This clonotype appeared a few times. Given a much more abundant clone one base away, this may be a read error. The V call is TRBV20-1, the J call TRBJ2-1, with D possibly matching TRBD2 (7 bases). CDR3 size: 13 residues. Germline V gene sequence: CDR1 DFQATT, CDR2 SNEGSKA (reference sequence). CDR3 sequence reads: CSATRGAYNGQFF. DNA of the CDR3: TGCAGTGCTACTCGGGGGGCTTACAATGGGCAGTTCTTC.